This is a list of T cell receptor beta chains from one sample in a study of OX40 agonist ivuxolimab in advanced cancers. TCRdb's table, derived via immunoSEQ multiplex PCR, lists solely in-frame clones and lacks some. Here the sample spans some 50,000 clones, nearly 85% being singletons. Sequencing used CD4+ or CD8+ T cells sorted from blood, obtained in a trial of the OX40 agonist ivuxolimab. These TCRs come from an adult with an advanced solid tumor such as melanoma, head and neck, liver or kidney cancer. The CDR3 runs from the conserved cysteine through the conserved F or W. A D gene is named only where the DNA matches it firmly. Size is omitted from some rows. Given values are once, few, many or a class for expanded clones.

CDR3 protein: CASSSGVYPYEQYF; CDR3 DNA: TGTGCCAGCAGTTCCGGGGTTTACCCCTACGAGCAGTACTTC; J gene: TRBJ2-7; D gene: .; CDR3 length: 14; clone size: .; V gene: TRBV2
CDR3 protein: CASSIGRTQGEQYF; CDR3 DNA: TGTGCCAGTAGTATAGGACGGACCCAGGGTGAGCAGTACTTC; J gene: TRBJ2-7; D gene: .; CDR3 length: 14; clone size: once; V gene: TRBV19
CDR3 protein: CSPWTSGRYTGELFF; CDR3 DNA: TGCAGCCCTTGGACTAGCGGACGTTACACCGGGGAGCTGTTTTTT; J gene: TRBJ2-2; D gene: TRBD2; CDR3 length: 15; clone size: .; V gene: TRBV29-1
CDR3 protein: CASSLYQGAGTDTQYF; CDR3 DNA: TGTGCCAGCAGCTTATACCAGGGGGCTGGCACAGATACGCAGTATTTT; J gene: TRBJ2-3; D gene: TRBD1; CDR3 length: 16; clone size: .; V gene: TRBV7-2
CDR3 protein: CASSLGRAQAFF; CDR3 DNA: TGTGCCAGCAGCCTAGGGAGGGCCCAAGCTTTCTTT; J gene: TRBJ1-1; D gene: .; CDR3 length: 12; clone size: .; V gene: TRBV7-2
CDR3 protein: CASSLVQGVETQYF; CDR3 DNA: TGCGCCAGCAGCTTGGTACAGGGGGTAGAGACCCAGTACTTC; J gene: TRBJ2-5; D gene: TRBD1; CDR3 length: 14; clone size: .; V gene: TRBV5-1
CDR3 protein: CAWSVLGVSSYEQYF; CDR3 DNA: TGTGCCTGGAGTGTACTGGGAGTGAGCTCCTACGAGCAGTACTTC; J gene: TRBJ2-7; D gene: .; CDR3 length: 15; clone size: .; V gene: TRBV30
CDR3 protein: CASKHLDRADTQYF; CDR3 DNA: TGTGCCAGCAAGCATCTCGACAGGGCTGATACGCAGTATTTT; J gene: TRBJ2-3; D gene: TRBD1; CDR3 length: 14; clone size: .; V gene: TRBV6-5
CDR3 protein: CASSSAHLTTGGGYEQYF; CDR3 DNA: TGTGCCAGCAGTTCGGCTCACCTAACGACAGGGGGCGGGTACGAGCAGTACTTC; J gene: TRBJ2-7; D gene: TRBD1; CDR3 length: 18; clone size: once; V gene: TRBV28
CDR3 protein: CASSLSGTANTGELFF; CDR3 DNA: TGTGCCAGCAGCTTAAGTGGGACAGCGAACACCGGGGAGCTGTTTTTT; J gene: TRBJ2-2; D gene: TRBD1; CDR3 length: 16; clone size: .; V gene: TRBV7-9
CDR3 protein: CASRGSGSSYEQYF; CDR3 DNA: TGTGCCAGCAGGGGGTCAGGGAGCTCCTACGAGCAGTACTTC; J gene: TRBJ2-7; D gene: .; CDR3 length: 14; clone size: .; V gene: TRBV28
CDR3 protein: CASSSVRGNGYTF; CDR3 DNA: TGCGCCAGCAGCTCGGTTCGAGGGAATGGCTACACCTTC; J gene: TRBJ1-2; D gene: .; CDR3 length: 13; clone size: .; V gene: TRBV5-1
CDR3 protein: CASSPRGNTEAFF; CDR3 DNA: TGTGCCAGCAGCCCCCGAGGGAACACTGAAGCTTTCTTT; J gene: TRBJ1-1; D gene: .; CDR3 length: 13; clone size: .; V gene: TRBV9
CDR3 protein: CASSQHIRGSGDQETQYF; CDR3 DNA: TGCGCCAGCAGCCAACACATTCGGGGTAGCGGGGACCAAGAGACCCAGTACTTC; J gene: TRBJ2-5; D gene: TRBD2; CDR3 length: 18; clone size: .; V gene: TRBV4-1
CDR3 protein: CASSLAPGQNTGELFF; CDR3 DNA: TGTGCCAGCAGCTTAGCGCCGGGACAGAACACCGGGGAGCTGTTTTTT; J gene: TRBJ2-2; D gene: .; CDR3 length: 16; clone size: few; V gene: TRBV7-6
CDR3 protein: CASNKGAVAF; CDR3 DNA: TGTGCCAGCAATAAGGGGGCGGTTGCCTTC; J gene: TRBJ1-2; D gene: TRBD1; CDR3 length: 10; clone size: .; V gene: TRBV6-6
CDR3 protein: CASSLAGSYTEAFF; CDR3 DNA: TGCGCCAGCAGCTTGGCCGGCAGCTACACTGAAGCTTTCTTT; J gene: TRBJ1-1; D gene: .; CDR3 length: 14; clone size: .; V gene: TRBV5-1
CDR3 protein: CASSLDRANTEAFF; CDR3 DNA: TGTGCCAGCAGTCTGGACAGGGCGAACACTGAAGCTTTCTTT; J gene: TRBJ1-1; D gene: TRBD1; CDR3 length: 14; clone size: .; V gene: TRBV6-4
CDR3 protein: CASSSGRGYTF; CDR3 DNA: TGTGCCAGCAGTTCCGGTCGTGGCTACACCTTC; J gene: TRBJ1-2; D gene: .; CDR3 length: 11; clone size: .; V gene: TRBV27
CDR3 protein: CASSSRGLDNNEQFF; CDR3 DNA: TGCGCCAGCAGCTCCCGTGGACTGGACAACAATGAGCAGTTCTTC; J gene: TRBJ2-1; D gene: .; CDR3 length: 15; clone size: .; V gene: TRBV5-1
CDR3 protein: CASGGQVYNEQFF; CDR3 DNA: TGTGCCAGCGGGGGACAGGTCTACAATGAGCAGTTCTTC; J gene: TRBJ2-1; D gene: TRBD1; CDR3 length: 13; clone size: .; V gene: TRBV2
CDR3 protein: CASSISRDAANYGYTF; CDR3 DNA: TGTGCCAGTAGTATATCAAGGGACGCGGCTAACTATGGCTACACCTTC; J gene: TRBJ1-2; D gene: .; CDR3 length: 16; clone size: .; V gene: TRBV19
CDR3 protein: CASALGGRKETQYF; CDR3 DNA: TGTGCCAGCGCCCTAGGGGGACGGAAAGAGACCCAGTACTTC; J gene: TRBJ2-5; D gene: .; CDR3 length: 14; clone size: few; V gene: TRBV28
CDR3 protein: CASSEERLSDEQFF; CDR3 DNA: TGTGCCAGCAGTGAAGAGAGGCTCTCGGATGAGCAGTTCTTC; J gene: TRBJ2-1; D gene: .; CDR3 length: 14; clone size: .; V gene: TRBV2
CDR3 protein: CASSVGLDAYNEQFF; CDR3 DNA: TGTGCCAGCAGCGTGGGACTAGACGCCTACAATGAGCAGTTCTTC; J gene: TRBJ2-1; D gene: TRBD2; CDR3 length: 15; clone size: few; V gene: TRBV9
CDR3 protein: CASSQDRPGSNQPQHF; CDR3 DNA: TGTGCCAGTAGCCAGGACAGACCAGGGAGCAATCAGCCCCAGCATTTT; J gene: TRBJ1-5; D gene: .; CDR3 length: 16; clone size: .; V gene: TRBV19
CDR3 protein: CASRAGLVGGPWTGELFF; CDR3 DNA: TGCGCCAGCAGGGCCGGACTAGTGGGAGGGCCGTGGACCGGGGAGCTGTTTTTT; J gene: TRBJ2-2; D gene: TRBD2; CDR3 length: 18; clone size: .; V gene: TRBV10-2
CDR3 protein: CASRGRDGAFF; CDR3 DNA: TGTGCCAGCAGAGGCCGGGACGGAGCTTTCTTT; J gene: TRBJ1-1; D gene: .; CDR3 length: 11; clone size: once; V gene: TRBV6-5
CDR3 protein: CASSALFRDEQFF; CDR3 DNA: TGCGCCAGCAGCGCGTTATTCCGCGATGAGCAGTTCTTC; J gene: TRBJ2-1; D gene: .; CDR3 length: 13; clone size: .; V gene: TRBV5-1
CDR3 protein: CASSPSWFGELFF; CDR3 DNA: TGCGCCAGCAGCCCGAGCTGGTTCGGGGAGCTGTTTTTT; J gene: TRBJ2-2; D gene: .; CDR3 length: 13; clone size: .; V gene: TRBV5-1
CDR3 protein: CASSLITQTVKAFF; CDR3 DNA: TGTGCCAGCAGTTTAATTACGCAGACAGTCAAAGCTTTCTTT; J gene: TRBJ1-1; D gene: .; CDR3 length: 14; clone size: .; V gene: TRBV28